This T cell receptor delta chain was sequenced in a study of gamma-delta chains in newborns, infants, children. TCRdb applied CATT to the reads for clone calling. The table includes 5,000 or so delta-chain clones, around 5% detected once. Germline CDR1 GEAIGNYY, CDR2 EKD. The CDR3 covers 18 residues. This clone has more than one count but fewer than ten. A much larger clone is a single base away; this may be a read error. At the DNA level, this CDR3 is encoded by other sequences in the same sample as well. This TCR came from a child who was a newborn, infant or young child, either healthy, febrile or measles-vaccinated (not recorded which). The rearrangement joins TRDV2 to TRDJ3; 9 nucleotides line up with TRDD3. The sequencing sample was made of blood. CDR3 nucleotide sequence: TGTGCCTGTGACACCGGGGGATACAGCTCCTGGGACGCCCGACAGATGTTTTTC. Encoded protein: CACDTGGYSSWDARQMFF.